A single sample is the source of the 5 T cell receptor beta chains below, sequenced in a study of blood T cell repertoires in COVID-19. The data were produced by immunoSEQ multiplex PCR, yet TCRdb's version contains in-frame clones alone and is incomplete. The data contain 200,000 or so clones, approximately 84% of them singletons. Sample: peripheral blood. The receptors here all came from a human donor with acute or convalescent COVID-19. The donor label of this sample is uncertain.

This chain links TRBV5-5 with TRBJ2-3, with D maybe TRBD2 (6 bases). CDR3 size: 15 residues. Per germline, CDR1 SGHKS and CDR2 YYEKEE (reference sequence). Trimming stripped 2 bases from V and 4 bases from J, with 14 bases between. CDR3 in amino acids: CASSFGGSGADTQYF. The CDR3 region has the DNA TGTGCCAGCAGCTTCGGAGGGAGCGGCGCAGATACGCAGTATTTT.

This sequence joins TRBV5-4 and TRBJ2-7, with TRBD1 identical over 10 bases. The V gene's germline CDR1 is SGHNT and CDR2 YYREEE (reference sequence). The CDR3 length is 15 residues. The ends lost 4 bases at V and 6 bases at J; junction bases unmatched: 10. DNA for the CDR3: TGTGCCAGCAGCGGATCTCCCGGGACAGGGGTCGAGCAGTACTTC. Translating gives CASSGSPGTGVEQYF.

The chain has TRBV19 and TRBJ1-1, with D unresolved. The CDR3 has 15 residues. With 1 base removed from V and 7 bases from J, the gap between germline ends came to 16 bases. The germline V gene encodes CDR1 LNHDA and CDR2 SQIVND (reference sequence). The CDR3 DNA reads TGTGCCAGTAGTATAGGAGGCGAACCGTATCGTGAAGCTTTCTTT. It translates to CASSIGGEPYREAFF.

J is TRBJ1-1 and V is TRBV5-1; no clear D. CDR1 is SGHRS, CDR2 YFSETQ, per germline. The CDR3 consists of 13 residues. The V end was cut by 0 bases, the J end by 1 base, with 4 bases between. The CDR3 nucleotides are TGCGCCAGCAGCTTGGTAGCGAACACTGAAGCTTTCTTT. Translation gives CASSLVANTEAFF.

This rearrangement joins TRBV5-4 to TRBJ2-3, with 10 bases fitting TRBD1. Germline V lookup: CDR1 SGHNT, CDR2 YYREEE (reference sequence). The CDR3 covers 15 residues. The trim removed 3 bases at V and 6 bases at J, leaving 7 bases unmatched. CDR3 sequence: CASSSAGQGSDTQYF. As DNA, the CDR3 is TGTGCCAGCAGCTCGGCGGGACAGGGGTCCGATACGCAGTATTTT.